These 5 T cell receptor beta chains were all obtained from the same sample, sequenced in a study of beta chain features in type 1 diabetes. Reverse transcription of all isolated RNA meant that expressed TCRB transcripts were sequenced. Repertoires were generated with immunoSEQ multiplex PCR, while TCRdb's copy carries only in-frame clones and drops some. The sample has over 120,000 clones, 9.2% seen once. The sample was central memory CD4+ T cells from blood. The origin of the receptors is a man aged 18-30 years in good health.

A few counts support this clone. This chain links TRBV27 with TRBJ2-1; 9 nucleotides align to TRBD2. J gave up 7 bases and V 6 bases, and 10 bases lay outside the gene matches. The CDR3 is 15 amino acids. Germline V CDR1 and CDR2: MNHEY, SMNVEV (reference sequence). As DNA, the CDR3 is TGTGCCAGCAGGGCAATAGCGGGGGTAGAGAATGAGCAGTTCTTC. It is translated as CASRAIAGVENEQFF.

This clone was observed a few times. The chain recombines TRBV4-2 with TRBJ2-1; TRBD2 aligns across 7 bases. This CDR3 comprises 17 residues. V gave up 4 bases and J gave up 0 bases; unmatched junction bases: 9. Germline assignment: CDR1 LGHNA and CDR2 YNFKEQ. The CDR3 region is CASSRGGQTDSYNEQFF. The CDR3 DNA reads TGTGCCAGCAGCCGGGGGGGTCAAACCGACTCCTACAATGAGCAGTTCTTC.

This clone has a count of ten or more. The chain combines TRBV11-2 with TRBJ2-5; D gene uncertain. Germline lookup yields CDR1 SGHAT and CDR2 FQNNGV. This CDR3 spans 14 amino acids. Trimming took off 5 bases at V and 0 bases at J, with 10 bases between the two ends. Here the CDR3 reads CASSAWANQETQYF. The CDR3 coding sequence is TGTGCCAGCAGCGCATGGGCAAACCAAGAGACCCAGTACTTC.

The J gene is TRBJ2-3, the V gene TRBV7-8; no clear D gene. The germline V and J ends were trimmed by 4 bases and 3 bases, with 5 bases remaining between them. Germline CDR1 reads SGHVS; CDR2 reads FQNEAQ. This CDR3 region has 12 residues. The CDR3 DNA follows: TGTGCCAGCAGCTCCAAAACAGATACGCAGTATTTT. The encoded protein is CASSSKTDTQYF.

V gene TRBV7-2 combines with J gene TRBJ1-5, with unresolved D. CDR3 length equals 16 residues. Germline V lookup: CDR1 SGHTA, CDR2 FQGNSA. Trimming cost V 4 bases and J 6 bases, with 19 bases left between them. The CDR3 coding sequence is TGTGCCAGCAGCTGGGGAGGAGGGCAAGCCAGTCAGCCCCAGCATTTT. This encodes CASSWGGGQASQPQHF.